This T cell receptor (beta chain) was sequenced for a study of control samples from healthy donors and cancer patients. CDR1 is SGHTA, CDR2 FQGNSA, per germline. The CDR3 covers 15 residues. Trimming cost V 5 bases and J 4 bases, with 17 bases left between them. Assay: immunoSEQ multiplex PCR; the TCRdb copy retains only in-frame clones and omits some. The sample includes 96,000 or so clones, 90% to 95% of them seen just once. The source of this sequence is a man between 18 and 29 years old in good health. V usage is TRBV7-2 and J usage is TRBJ1-2, with D hard to call. The specimen sequenced was blood. The CDR3 bases are TGTGCCAGCAGCCCCTGGGAGGTTCAGAGCTATGGCTACACCTTC. Translation gives CASSPWEVQSYGYTF.